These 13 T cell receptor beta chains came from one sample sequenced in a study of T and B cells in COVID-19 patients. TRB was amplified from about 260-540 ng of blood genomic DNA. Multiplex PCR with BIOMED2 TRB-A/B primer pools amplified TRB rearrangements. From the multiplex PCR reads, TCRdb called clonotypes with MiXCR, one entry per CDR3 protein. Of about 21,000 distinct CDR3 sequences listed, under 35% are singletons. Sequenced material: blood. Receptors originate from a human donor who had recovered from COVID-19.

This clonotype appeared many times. CDR3 bases: TGTGCCTGGACAGGGTTCAGGTCCTATAATTCACCCCTCCACTTT. As protein: CAWTGFRSYNSPLHF. The rearrangement joins TRBV30 to TRBJ1-6, with D possibly matching TRBD1 (5 bases). The germline V and J ends were trimmed by 4 bases and 1 base, with 11 bases remaining between them. CDR1 is GTSNPN, CDR2 SVGIG, per germline (reference sequence). The CDR3 is 15 amino acids.

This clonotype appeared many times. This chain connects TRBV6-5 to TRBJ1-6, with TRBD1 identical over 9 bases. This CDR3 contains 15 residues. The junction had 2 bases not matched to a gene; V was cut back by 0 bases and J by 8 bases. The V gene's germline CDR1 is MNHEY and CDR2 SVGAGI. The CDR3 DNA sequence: TGTGCCAGCAGTTACTCGAGGACAGGGGATTCACCCCTCCACTTT. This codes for CASSYSRTGDSPLHF.

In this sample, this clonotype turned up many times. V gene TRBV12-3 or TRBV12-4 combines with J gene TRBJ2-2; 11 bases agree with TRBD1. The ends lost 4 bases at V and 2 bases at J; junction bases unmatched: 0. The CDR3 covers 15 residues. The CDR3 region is CASSWTGGNTGELFF. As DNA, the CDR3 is TGTGCCAGCAGTTGGACAGGGGGCAACACCGGGGAGCTGTTTTTT.

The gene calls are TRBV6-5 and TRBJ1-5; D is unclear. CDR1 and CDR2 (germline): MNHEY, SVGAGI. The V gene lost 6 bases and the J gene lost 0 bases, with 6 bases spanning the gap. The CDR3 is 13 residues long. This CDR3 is CASRPTSNQPQHF. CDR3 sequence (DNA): TGTGCCAGCAGACCAACTAGCAATCAGCCCCAGCATTTT.

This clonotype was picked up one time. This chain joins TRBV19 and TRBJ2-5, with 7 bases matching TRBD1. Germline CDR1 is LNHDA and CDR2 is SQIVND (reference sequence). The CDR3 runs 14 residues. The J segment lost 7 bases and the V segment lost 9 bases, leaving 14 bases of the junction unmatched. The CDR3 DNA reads TGTGCCAGCAGCTTGGCGCAGGGGGTGGGGACCCAGTACTTC. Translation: CASSLAQGVGTQYF.

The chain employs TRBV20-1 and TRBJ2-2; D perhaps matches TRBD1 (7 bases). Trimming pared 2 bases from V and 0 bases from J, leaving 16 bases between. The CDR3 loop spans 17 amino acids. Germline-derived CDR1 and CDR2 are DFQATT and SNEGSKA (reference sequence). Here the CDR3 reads CSARSTARGANTGELFF. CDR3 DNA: TGCAGTGCTAGATCTACAGCCAGGGGGGCGAACACCGGGGAGCTGTTTTTT.

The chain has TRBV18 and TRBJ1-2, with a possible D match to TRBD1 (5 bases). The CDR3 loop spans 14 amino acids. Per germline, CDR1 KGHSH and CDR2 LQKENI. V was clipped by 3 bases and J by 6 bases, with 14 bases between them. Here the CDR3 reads CASSPNRDGDGYTF. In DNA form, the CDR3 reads TGTGCCAGCTCACCGAACCGGGACGGCGATGGCTACACCTTC.

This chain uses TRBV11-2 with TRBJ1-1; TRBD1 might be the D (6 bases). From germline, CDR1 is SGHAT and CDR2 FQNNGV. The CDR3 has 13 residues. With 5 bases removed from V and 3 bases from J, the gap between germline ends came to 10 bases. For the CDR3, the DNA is TGTGCCAGCAGCCCGGACAGAGACACTGAAGCTTTCTTT. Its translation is CASSPDRDTEAFF.

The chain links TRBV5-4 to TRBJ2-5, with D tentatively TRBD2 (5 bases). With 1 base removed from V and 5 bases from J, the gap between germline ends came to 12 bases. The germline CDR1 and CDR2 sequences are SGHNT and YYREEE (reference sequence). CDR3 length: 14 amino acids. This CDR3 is CASSLRSSLETQYF. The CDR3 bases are TGTGCCAGCAGCTTGCGTTCTAGCTTGGAGACCCAGTACTTC.

The CDR3 DNA follows: TGTGCCAGCACAGGAGCCAACACTGAAGCTTTCTTT. Residues: CASTGANTEAFF. The J gene is TRBJ1-1, the V gene TRBV6-5, with D unresolved. Germline V lookup: CDR1 MNHEY, CDR2 SVGAGI. Trimming left V 7 bases short and J 2 bases short, with 8 bases between. CDR3 length: 12 residues.

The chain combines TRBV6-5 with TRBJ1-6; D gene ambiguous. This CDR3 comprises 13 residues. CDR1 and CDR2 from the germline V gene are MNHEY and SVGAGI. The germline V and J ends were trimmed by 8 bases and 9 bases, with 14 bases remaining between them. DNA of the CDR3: TGTGCCAGCTGGTCCCGATCGGGTTCACCCCTCCACTTT. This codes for CASWSRSGSPLHF.

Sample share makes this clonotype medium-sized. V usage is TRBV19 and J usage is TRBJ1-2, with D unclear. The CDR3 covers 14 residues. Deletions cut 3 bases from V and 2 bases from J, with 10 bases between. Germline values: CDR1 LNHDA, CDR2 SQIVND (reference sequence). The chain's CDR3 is CASSMIQDNYGYTF. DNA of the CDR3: TGTGCCAGTAGTATGATTCAGGACAACTATGGCTACACCTTC.

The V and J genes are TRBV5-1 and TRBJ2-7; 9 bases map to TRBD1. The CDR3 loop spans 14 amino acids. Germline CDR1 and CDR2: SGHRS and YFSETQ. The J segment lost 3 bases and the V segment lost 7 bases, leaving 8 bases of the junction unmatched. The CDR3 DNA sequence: TGCGCCAGCGGCAGGGGACAGGGATACTACGAGCAGTACTTC. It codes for CASGRGQGYYEQYF.